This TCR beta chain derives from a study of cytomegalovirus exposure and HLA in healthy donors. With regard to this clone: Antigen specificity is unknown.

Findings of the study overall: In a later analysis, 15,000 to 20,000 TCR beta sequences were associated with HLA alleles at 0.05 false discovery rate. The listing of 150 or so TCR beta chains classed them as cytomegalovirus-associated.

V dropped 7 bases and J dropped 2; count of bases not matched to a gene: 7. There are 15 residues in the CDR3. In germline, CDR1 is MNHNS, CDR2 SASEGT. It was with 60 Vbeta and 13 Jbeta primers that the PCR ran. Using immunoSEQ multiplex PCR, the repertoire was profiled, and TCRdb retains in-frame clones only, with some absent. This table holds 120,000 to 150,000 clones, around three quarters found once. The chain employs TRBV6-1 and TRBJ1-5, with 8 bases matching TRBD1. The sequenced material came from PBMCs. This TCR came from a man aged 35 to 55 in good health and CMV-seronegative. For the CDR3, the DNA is TGTGCCAGCACTTCGACAGGGGACGGCAATCAGCCCCAGCATTTT. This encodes CASTSTGDGNQPQHF.